Below, 19 T cell receptor beta chains from the same sample are listed, as sequenced in a study of blood T cells in healthy people across ages. Primed by a sample-barcoded 5' primer and a J-beta primer mix, a second PCR proceeded for roughly 6 to 12 cycles. TCRdb ran MiXCR on the 5' RACE reads and lists one entry per CDR3 protein. The data contain roughly 1.9 million distinct CDR3 sequences, roughly two fifths of them singletons. Sequencing was carried out using blood. These receptors all stem from a human donor in good health.

This chain uses TRBV7-6 with TRBJ2-3; TRBD2 is a possible D gene (6 bases). CDR3 size: 14 residues. Germline V gives CDR1 SGHVS, CDR2 FNYEAQ. The V end was cut by 5 bases, the J end by 3 bases, with 12 bases between. In DNA, the CDR3 is TGTGCCAGCAGCCCGACTAGAGAAACAGATACGCAGTATTTT. It is translated as CASSPTRETDTQYF.

This chain connects TRBV6-2 or TRBV6-3 to TRBJ2-5; D is possibly TRBD1 (6 bases). The ends were cut back, 2 bases at V and 12 bases at J, with 10 bases in the middle. CDR3 length equals 11 residues. The germline V gene encodes CDR1 MNHEY and CDR2 SVGEGT. In DNA, the CDR3 is TGTGCCAGCAGTTACGGGGCAGGGGAGTACTTC. It specifies CASSYGAGEYF.

The count of this clonotype is one. CDR3 coding DNA: TGTGCCAGCAGTTATGCTGCTGAAGCTTTCTTT. Translating it yields CASSYAAEAFF. The genes are TRBV6-9 and TRBJ1-1, with unresolved D. V gave up 2 bases and J gave up 6 bases, with 4 bases separating them. CDR1 is MNHGY, CDR2 SVAAGI, per germline. The CDR3 is made up of 11 amino acids.

The chain recombines TRBV15 with TRBJ1-2; 8 bases line up with TRBD1. Germline V gene sequence: CDR1 LNHNV, CDR2 YYDKDF (reference sequence). The CDR3 length is 14 residues. With 6 bases clipped from V and 3 bases from J, the junction kept 6 bases outside the gene matches. The CDR3 region has the DNA TGTGCCACCAGGGCAGGGGGCGAAGACTATGGCTACACCTTC. The encoded protein is CATRAGGEDYGYTF. Filled out from reference TRBV15 and TRBJ1-2, the complete variable domain reads DAMVIQNPRYQVTQFGKPVTLSCSQTLNHNVMYWYQQKSSQAPKLLFHYYDKDFNNEADTPDNFQSRRPNTSFCFLDIRSPGLGDTAMYLCATRAGGEDYGYTFGSGTRLTVV.

This clonotype was detected only a few times. The chain uses TRBV29-1 and TRBJ2-1; tentative D call: TRBD2 (6 bases). V dropped 6 bases and J dropped 8 bases, with 17 bases sitting between them. The CDR3 sequence is 13 residues long. The V gene's germline CDR1 is SQVTM and CDR2 ANQGSEA. The CDR3 bases are TGCAGCGTAACGCGGGGATCCTTAGATGAGCAGTTCTTC. Translated, it gives CSVTRGSLDEQFF.

With respect to this clonotype: An end of the junction differs from the germline gene, which may be a read error. The chain uses TRBV10-3 and TRBJ2-3; D gene ambiguous. Germline V gene lookup returns CDR1 ENHRY and CDR2 SYGVKD. There are 13 residues in the CDR3. The CDR3, as DNA: TGTGCCATCAGTGAATTGACTCCGTATACGCATTATTTT. The encoded protein is CAISELTPYTHYF.

The CDR3 protein is CASSQGVSQETQYF. CDR3 bases: TGCGCCAGCAGCCAAGGGGTCAGCCAAGAGACCCAGTACTTC. The rearrangement links TRBV4-1 to TRBJ2-5; D is ambiguous. V gave up 1 base and J gave up 1 base, with 7 bases separating them. The germline V gene encodes CDR1 MGHRA and CDR2 YSYEKL. The CDR3 consists of 14 residues.

This clonotype was counted a few times. This chain uses TRBV28 with TRBJ2-7; 11 bases line up with TRBD2. Unmatched junction bases numbered 8, after V lost 4 bases and J lost 0 bases. This CDR3 is 17 amino acids long. The germline V gene has CDR1 MDHEN and CDR2 SYDVKM. The CDR3 coding sequence is TGTGCCAGCAGTTCCCCGGGACTAGCGGTTAGCTCCTACGAGCAGTACTTC. It translates to CASSSPGLAVSSYEQYF.

This clonotype appeared a few times. V gene TRBV20-1 combines with J gene TRBJ2-7, with TRBD2 matching over 9 bases. From germline, CDR1 is DFQATT and CDR2 SNEGSKA (reference sequence). There are 15 residues in the CDR3. V lost 0 bases, J lost 1 base, and 4 bases stayed unmatched. Here the CDR3 reads CSARDPLAGSYEQYF. The DNA of the CDR3 is TGCAGTGCTAGAGACCCCCTAGCGGGATCCTACGAGCAGTACTTC.

This clonotype was seen just once. In DNA form, the CDR3 reads TGCAGTGCTAGACGCGGGTCGGGGGCTGCCGAAAAACTGTTTTTT. Residues: CSARRGSGAAEKLFF. The chain employs TRBV20-1 and TRBJ1-4; D might be TRBD1 (6 bases). CDR3 size: 15 residues. V was pared by 2 bases and J by 8 bases, with 18 bases between. CDR1 is DFQATT, CDR2 SNEGSKA, per germline (reference sequence).

The chain recombines TRBV6-2 or TRBV6-3 with TRBJ2-1, with D unclear. Germline V CDR1 and CDR2: MNHEY, SVGEGT. The V and J ends lost 2 bases and 0 bases respectively, with 8 bases between them. The CDR3 sequence is 15 residues long. Here the CDR3 DNA reads TGTGCCAGCAGTTACGTAAGGAGCTCCTACAATGAGCAGTTCTTC. It translates to CASSYVRSSYNEQFF.

This chain uses TRBV7-9 with TRBJ2-5; D perhaps matches TRBD1 (6 bases). CDR1 SEHNR and CDR2 FQNEAQ come from the germline V gene (reference sequence). The CDR3 runs to 14 residues. V lost 4 bases to trimming and J lost 5 bases, with 14 bases between them. CDR3 sequence: CASSYRTVGETQYF. The CDR3 region has the DNA TGTGCCAGCAGCTACAGGACAGTCGGGGAGACCCAGTACTTC.

This clonotype showed up just a few times. V is TRBV7-8 and J is TRBJ2-5; D is perhaps TRBD1 or TRBD2 (5 bases each). From germline, CDR1 is SGHVS and CDR2 FQNEAQ. This CDR3 spans 15 amino acids. V dropped 6 bases and J dropped 5 bases, with 19 bases sitting between them. The CDR3 region has the DNA TGTGCCAGCAGGTTTCCCGGGACCTCCGGTGAGACCCAGTACTTC. It encodes CASRFPGTSGETQYF.

The gene calls are TRBV6-5 and TRBJ2-3; no clear D gene. This CDR3 contains 14 residues. Trimming left V 6 bases short and J 0 bases short, with 10 bases between. From germline, CDR1 is MNHEY and CDR2 SVGAGI. CDR3 loop: CASRDTASTDTQYF. The CDR3 DNA sequence: TGTGCCAGCAGAGACACGGCTAGCACAGATACGCAGTATTTT.

This clonotype was seen more than once but under ten times. V gene TRBV7-2 combines with J gene TRBJ2-2, with D possibly being TRBD2 (5 bases). The CDR3 sequence is 15 residues long. V shed 1 base and J shed 2 bases, with 8 bases lying between them. Germline lookup yields CDR1 SGHTA and CDR2 FQGNSA. CDR3 nucleotides: TGTGCCAGCAGCTTAGGGAGGATAAACACCGGGGAGCTGTTTTTT. Amino acid sequence: CASSLGRINTGELFF. Full variable domain (rest looked up from reference TRBV7-2 and TRBJ2-2): GAGVSQSPSNKVTEKGKDVELRCDPISGHTALYWYRQSLGQGLEFLIYFQGNSAPDKSGLPSDRFSAERTGGSVSTLTIQRTQQEDSAVYLCASSLGRINTGELFFGEGSRLTVL.

This sequence joins TRBV29-1 and TRBJ2-7, with TRBD2 matching 8 bases. The germline V gene encodes CDR1 SQVTM and CDR2 ANQGSEA. J was trimmed by 0 bases and V by 4 bases; bases with no gene match: 5. This CDR3 contains 14 residues. In DNA, the CDR3 is TGCAGCGTTGTCGTCAGCGGGGGCTCCTACGAGCAGTACTTC. It specifies CSVVVSGGSYEQYF.

This clonotype was counted at least ten times. This CDR3 reads CASSQNPGGEDYGYTF. CDR3 bases: TGTGCCAGCAGTCAAAATCCAGGGGGGGAAGACTATGGCTACACCTTC. The chain has TRBV6-2 or TRBV6-3 and TRBJ1-2, with 7 bases that match TRBD1. The germline V gene has CDR1 MNHEY and CDR2 SVGEGT. Trimming took 5 bases from V and 3 from J; bases not matched to a gene: 12. The CDR3 has 16 residues.

As to this clonotype: An end of the junction differs from the germline gene, which may be a read error. The V and J genes are TRBV13 and TRBJ2-5; TRBD2 agrees at 12 bases. Germline lookup yields CDR1 PRHDT and CDR2 FYEKMQ (reference sequence). The CDR3 loop spans 15 amino acids. Here the CDR3 reads CASSVTSGGQETQYF. CDR3 DNA sequence: TGCGCCAGCAGCGTCACTAGCGGGGGGCAAGAGACCCAGTACTTC.

The chain joins TRBV5-1 to TRBJ2-3; 14 nucleotides agree with TRBD2. The CDR3 contains 18 residues. CDR1 is SGHRS and CDR2 is YFSETQ in the germline V gene. Losses at the gene ends were 4 bases for V and 4 bases for J; bases not matched to a gene: 11. CDR3 bases: TGCGCCAGCAGCACGGACGGACTAGCGGGGGGAGTCCCAGATACGCAGTATTTT. Protein: CASSTDGLAGGVPDTQYF.